Below are 3 T cell receptor beta chains sequenced from a single sample in a study of blood T cell repertoires in COVID-19. Using immunoSEQ multiplex PCR, the repertoire was profiled, and TCRdb retains in-frame clones only, with some absent. Here the sample spans about 72,000 clones, 82% being singletons. Sequenced input: peripheral blood. The receptors originated from a human donor in a cohort sampled during active COVID-19.

The chain links TRBV29-1 to TRBJ1-3, with TRBD1 as a possible D gene (6 bases). The CDR3 is made up of 14 amino acids. Germline CDR1 is SQVTM and CDR2 is ANQGSEA. The V and J ends lost 6 bases and 3 bases respectively, with 15 bases between them. CDR3 in DNA: TGCAGCGTCAGCACAGGGTTCTATGGAAACACCATATATTTT. The encoded protein is CSVSTGFYGNTIYF.

The V gene is TRBV5-1, the J gene TRBJ2-7; 9 nucleotides agree with TRBD1. V gave up 3 bases and J gave up 7 bases; unmatched junction bases: 2. The CDR3 sequence is 12 residues long. Germline lookup yields CDR1 SGHRS and CDR2 YFSETQ. CDR3 nucleotide sequence: TGCGCCAGCAGCTGGACAGGGGATGAGCAGTACTTC. As protein: CASSWTGDEQYF.

DNA of the CDR3: TGTGCCAGCTCTTCAGACAGGGTTAGCGACGAGCAGTACTTC. It encodes CASSSDRVSDEQYF. V and J are TRBV18 and TRBJ2-7, with TRBD1 matching 7 bases. Germline lookup yields CDR1 KGHSH and CDR2 LQKENI. V lost 6 bases, J lost 5 bases, and 10 bases stayed unmatched. The CDR3 covers 14 residues.